The clone carrying this TCR beta chain was observed a single time. The target antigen is unknown. The data belong to a study of fetal regulatory T cell absence and autoimmunity. V lost 4 bases, J lost 12 bases, and 19 bases lay in between. CDR3 length: 14 amino acids. Per the germline V gene, CDR1 is SGHDN and CDR2 is FVKESK. The method was immunoSEQ multiplex PCR; TCRdb's version includes in-frame clones alone and lacks a portion of them. The sample lists some 44,000 clones; approximately 80% were seen once. Whole-study results and caveats: In IPEX syndrome, oligoclonal enrichment was read as supporting prenatal antigen-driven autoimmunity in the pancreas.

This receptor was identified in a newborn boy with IPEX syndrome. The gene calls are TRBV14 and TRBJ2-1, with D maybe TRBD1 (6 bases). The specimen was cord blood. The CDR3 region has the DNA TGTGCCAGCAGCCTAGACATGATGGGGGCGCGGCAGTTCTTC. Translating it yields CASSLDMMGARQFF. The variable domain in full, completed from reference TRBV14 and TRBJ2-1, reads EAGVTQFPSHSVIEKGQTVTLRCDPISGHDNLYWYRRVMGKEIKFLLHFVKESKQDESGMPNNRFLAERTGGTYSTLKVQPAELEDSGVYFCASSLDMMGARQFFGPGTRLTVL.